The source of this T cell receptor (beta chain) is a study of blood T cells in healthy people across ages. CDR1 and CDR2 (germline): SGHTA, FQGNSA. This CDR3 has 15 amino acids. V gave up 5 bases and J gave up 5 bases; unmatched junction bases: 11. PCR was performed a second time for 7 to 11 cycles using a sample-barcoded 5' primer and a J-beta primer mix. TCRdb itself ran the 5' RACE reads through MiXCR, one entry per CDR3 protein. The sample gives some 760,000 distinct CDR3 sequences, roughly 25% of which show up once; roughly a tenth is in the top ten. These data were likewise used in another study, on T cells of mothers and their children.

The V and J genes are TRBV7-2 and TRBJ2-5, with 7 bases aligning to TRBD2. Sequences were obtained from blood. The TCR sequence derives from a boy aged 10-17 years in good health. CDR3: CASSERGGRFETQYF. The DNA for the CDR3 is TGTGCCAGCAGCGAGCGGGGAGGGAGGTTTGAGACCCAGTACTTC.